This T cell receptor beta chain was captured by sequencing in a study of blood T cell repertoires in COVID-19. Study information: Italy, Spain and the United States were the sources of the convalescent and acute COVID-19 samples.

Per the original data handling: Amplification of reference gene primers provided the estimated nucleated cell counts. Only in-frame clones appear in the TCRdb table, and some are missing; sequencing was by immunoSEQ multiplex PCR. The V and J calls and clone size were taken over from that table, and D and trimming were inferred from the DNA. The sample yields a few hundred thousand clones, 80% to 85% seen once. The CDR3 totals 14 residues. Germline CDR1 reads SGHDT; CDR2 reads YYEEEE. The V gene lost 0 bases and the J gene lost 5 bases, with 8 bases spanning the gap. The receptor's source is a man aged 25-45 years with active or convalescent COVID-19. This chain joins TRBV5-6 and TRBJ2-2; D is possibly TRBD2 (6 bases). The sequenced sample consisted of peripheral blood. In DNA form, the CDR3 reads TGTGCCAGCAGCTTGGATGCGGGGACCGGGGAGCTGTTTTTT. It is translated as CASSLDAGTGELFF.